The entry below gives a single T cell receptor (beta chain) sequence along with its context. The PCR used 60 Vbeta and 13 Jbeta primers. Clones were read by immunoSEQ multiplex PCR, and TCRdb kept only the in-frame ones, dropping some. The data show tens of thousands of clones, with over 75% seen just once and about 10% held by the top ten. This entry comes from a study of cytomegalovirus exposure and HLA in healthy donors. Per the germline V gene, CDR1 is MGHRA and CDR2 is YSYEKL. There are 14 residues in the CDR3. V was trimmed by 1 base and J by 2 bases, leaving 6 bases between them. The receptor's source is a female donor in good health and CMV-seronegative. V and J are TRBV4-1 and TRBJ1-3; no clear D gene. The sequencing sample was made of PBMCs. CDR3 loop: CASSQVQTGNTIYF. The CDR3 bases are TGCGCCAGCAGCCAAGTCCAGACTGGAAACACCATATATTTT.